This entry lists 29 T cell receptor beta chains sequenced from one sample in a study of cytomegalovirus exposure and HLA in healthy donors. It was with 60 Vbeta and 13 Jbeta primers that the PCR ran. Assay used: immunoSEQ multiplex PCR; TCRdb lists only in-frame clones, some missing. The sample holds 65,000 to 70,000 clones, around 78% seen once. Sequences were obtained from PBMCs. Every receptor here comes from a man between 50 and 59 years old in good health and CMV-seronegative.

The V and J genes are TRBV27 and TRBJ1-1, with 7 bases lining up with TRBD1. J was trimmed by 0 bases and V by 4 bases; bases with no gene match: 8. Germline assignment: CDR1 MNHEY and CDR2 SMNVEV (reference sequence). This CDR3 is built from 16 residues. CDR3 in amino acids: CASSSLKTGLNTEAFF. DNA of the CDR3: TGTGCCAGCAGTTCCCTAAAGACAGGGTTGAACACTGAAGCTTTCTTT.

V and J are TRBV30 and TRBJ2-7, with D perhaps TRBD1 (5 bases). Looked up from germline, CDR1 is GTSNPN and CDR2 is SVGIG (reference sequence). This CDR3 has 14 amino acids. V lost 4 bases and J 3 bases, leaving 16 bases between the germline ends. The CDR3 coding sequence is TGTGCCTGGAATAACCGCAGACAGAACTACGAGCAGTACTTC. It yields the protein CAWNNRRQNYEQYF.

Concerning this clone itself: At one boundary the junction diverges from the germline segment, which might be a read error. The chain carries TRBV6-1 and TRBJ1-1, with D uncertain. The CDR3 has 15 amino acids. Germline V gives CDR1 MNHNS, CDR2 SASEGT. Written as DNA, the CDR3 is TGTGCCAGCAGCGAAGGCGGGTCCATGAACACTGAAGCTTTCTTT. It yields the protein CASSEGGSMNTEAFF.

In this sample, this clone turned up once. The gene calls are TRBV6-5 and TRBJ2-6, with TRBD1 as a possible D gene (5 bases). With 6 bases removed from V and 2 bases from J, the gap between germline ends came to 8 bases. This CDR3 has 14 residues. Germline loops: CDR1 MNHEY, CDR2 SVGAGI. The CDR3 protein is CASSRDAGANVLTF. DNA for the CDR3: TGTGCCAGCAGCAGGGATGCTGGGGCCAACGTCCTGACTTTC.

The chain employs TRBV7-2 and TRBJ1-3; possibly TRBD1 for D (5 bases). This CDR3 has 16 amino acids. V dropped 3 bases and J dropped 0 bases, with 12 bases sitting between them. Germline loops: CDR1 SGHTA, CDR2 FQGNSA. The CDR3 DNA follows: TGTGCCAGCAGCTTTCGACAGAGACTCTCTGGAAACACCATATATTTT. Translating it yields CASSFRQRLSGNTIYF.

This chain links TRBV4-3 with TRBJ2-7; D is possibly TRBD1 (6 bases). Germline V gene lookup returns CDR1 LGHNA and CDR2 YSLEER. The CDR3 has 16 residues. V was shortened by 1 base and J by 6 bases, with 19 bases between the two germline ends. CDR3 in DNA: TGCGCCAGCAGCCAAGCGTGGTCAGGGGAGTCTGGCGAGCAGTACTTC. It yields the protein CASSQAWSGESGEQYF.

This clone was recorded only once. The chain joins TRBV9 to TRBJ1-1; D is ambiguous. V was pared by 0 bases and J by 5 bases, with 11 bases between. Germline V gives CDR1 SGDLS, CDR2 YYNGEE. The CDR3 length is 14 residues. CDR3: CASSVVGRGTEAFF. The CDR3 region has the DNA TGTGCCAGCAGCGTAGTTGGACGAGGGACTGAAGCTTTCTTT.

In DNA form, the CDR3 reads TGTGCCAGAAGCTTGATTACAGGGGCTGAAGCTTTCTTT. Translated: CARSLITGAEAFF. The chain employs TRBV5-3 and TRBJ1-1; 7 bases are a match to TRBD1. TRBV5-3 is annotated as an ORF whose role is uncertain. The CDR3 sequence is 13 residues long. The junction had 3 bases not matched to a gene; V was cut back by 1 base and J by 6 bases.

The genes are TRBV10-3 and TRBJ1-1; D ambiguous. The CDR3 covers 14 residues. Germline V lookup: CDR1 ENHRY, CDR2 SYGVKD. The ends were cut back, 6 bases at V and 5 bases at J, with 16 bases in the middle. CDR3 in DNA: TGTGCCATCAGCCCCCCGACTGGCCGGACTGAAGCTTTCTTT. This codes for CAISPPTGRTEAFF.

This clone was seen more than once but under ten times. CDR3: CASSRSSYNEQFF. The CDR3 region has the DNA TGCGCCAGCAGTCGCAGCTCCTACAATGAGCAGTTCTTC. This chain uses TRBV10-1 with TRBJ2-1; D is uncertain. The germline gives CDR1 WNHNN, CDR2 SYGVQD (reference sequence). Trimming took 5 bases from V and 0 from J, leaving 5 bases between them. CDR3 size: 13 residues.

The chain has TRBV19 and TRBJ2-5; the D gene is possibly TRBD1 (6 bases). V was shortened by 10 bases and J by 2 bases, with 14 bases between the two germline ends. Germline-derived CDR1 and CDR2 are LNHDA and SQIVND (reference sequence). CDR3 size: 13 residues. The chain's CDR3 is CATRTGMQETQYF. As DNA, the CDR3 is TGTGCCACAAGAACAGGGATGCAAGAGACCCAGTACTTC.

The rearrangement joins TRBV9 to TRBJ1-1; D uncertain. There are 15 residues in the CDR3. Trimming pared 0 bases from V and 7 bases from J, leaving 16 bases between. CDR1 is SGDLS, CDR2 YYNGEE, per germline. CDR3: CASSVGGPREGEAFF. The CDR3 DNA is TGTGCCAGCAGCGTAGGAGGACCTAGGGAGGGTGAAGCTTTCTTT.

The chain recombines TRBV19 with TRBJ2-5, with a weak D call TRBD1 (7 bases). CDR3 length: 12 residues. V was trimmed by 7 bases and J by 5 bases, leaving 11 bases between them. Germline V gene lookup returns CDR1 LNHDA and CDR2 SQIVND (reference sequence). The CDR3 here is CASTQGGETQYF. For the CDR3, the DNA is TGTGCCAGTACCCAGGGGGGTGAGACCCAGTACTTC.

This clone showed up just once. The chain links TRBV19 to TRBJ1-1, with D possibly being TRBD1 (6 bases). Deletions cut 4 bases from V and 0 bases from J, with 9 bases between. CDR3 length: 14 residues. Germline assignment: CDR1 LNHDA and CDR2 SQIVND (reference sequence). The CDR3 loop is CASSNGQLNTEAFF. In nucleotides, the CDR3 is TGTGCCAGTAGTAACGGACAGTTGAACACTGAAGCTTTCTTT. The variable domain in full, with the rest retrieved from reference TRBV19 and TRBJ1-1, is DGGITQSPKYLFRKEGQNVTLSCEQNLNHDAMYWYRQDPGQGLRLIYYSQIVNDFQKGDIAEGYSVSREKKESFPLTVTSAQKNPTAFYLCASSNGQLNTEAFFGQGTRLTVV.

The chain employs TRBV6-1 and TRBJ2-1; 11 bases match TRBD2. Germline-derived CDR1 and CDR2 are MNHNS and SASEGT. There are 15 residues in the CDR3. Trimming cost V 1 base and J 9 bases; bases outside gene matches: 5. This chain's CDR3 is CASSEEVAGGTEQFF. The CDR3 nucleotides read TGTGCCAGCAGTGAAGAGGTAGCGGGAGGGACTGAGCAGTTCTTC.

The chain joins TRBV19 to TRBJ1-5; perhaps TRBD1 as D (6 bases). In germline, CDR1 is LNHDA, CDR2 SQIVND (reference sequence). There are 16 residues in the CDR3. Trimming shortened V by 5 bases and J by 0 bases, and 14 bases separated the two germline ends. CDR3 nucleotide sequence: TGTGCCAGTAGTCCTCCCGGGGACAATAGCAATCAGCCCCAGCATTTT. Its protein product is CASSPPGDNSNQPQHF.

The rearrangement links TRBV7-9 to TRBJ1-2; 7 bases line up with TRBD1. The CDR3 loop spans 15 amino acids. Germline V lookup: CDR1 SEHNR, CDR2 FQNEAQ (reference sequence). The V gene end was trimmed by 5 bases and the J gene end by 0 bases; junction bases not matched to a gene: 6. The CDR3 nucleotides read TGTGCCAGCAGCACGGGACAGTTAGCTAACTATGGCTACACCTTC. Translation gives CASSTGQLANYGYTF.

The V and J genes are TRBV6-5 and TRBJ2-2, with a possible D match to TRBD2 (5 bases). The CDR3 covers 15 residues. Germline values: CDR1 MNHEY, CDR2 SVGAGI. Trimming stripped 4 bases from V and 1 base from J, with 10 bases between. This chain's CDR3 is CASSWRALNTGELFF. The CDR3 nucleotides are TGTGCCAGCAGTTGGCGGGCCCTGAACACCGGGGAGCTGTTTTTT.

The chain joins TRBV6-1 to TRBJ2-3; 10 bases fit TRBD2. The J segment lost 0 bases and the V segment lost 7 bases, leaving 1 base of the junction unmatched. CDR3 length equals 14 residues. The germline gives CDR1 MNHNS, CDR2 SASEGT. CDR3 sequence: CASKAGGSTDTQYF. In DNA, the CDR3 is TGTGCCAGCAAAGCGGGGGGGAGCACAGATACGCAGTATTTT.

The J gene is TRBJ2-3, the V gene TRBV7-2, with 13 bases fitting TRBD2. Germline V lookup: CDR1 SGHTA, CDR2 FQGNSA. The CDR3 runs 16 residues. With 6 bases clipped from V and 2 bases from J, the junction kept 5 bases outside the gene matches. CDR3 protein: CASRPTSGRHTDTQYF. The CDR3, as DNA: TGTGCCAGCAGGCCGACTAGCGGGAGGCACACAGATACGCAGTATTTT.

The J gene is TRBJ2-7, the V gene TRBV5-4, with 10 bases identical to TRBD1. The junction had 7 bases not matched to a gene; V was cut back by 0 bases and J by 4 bases. The CDR3 extends over 16 amino acids. The germline V gene encodes CDR1 SGHNT and CDR2 YYREEE (reference sequence). The CDR3 DNA reads TGTGCCAGCAGCTTGGCCTCCGGGACAGGGGCGTACGAGCAGTACTTC. It specifies CASSLASGTGAYEQYF.

The chain employs TRBV30 and TRBJ1-1; unclear D gene. V lost 1 base and J 1 base, leaving 13 bases between the germline ends. CDR1 GTSNPN and CDR2 SVGIG come from the germline V gene (reference sequence). This CDR3 comprises 15 residues. DNA of the CDR3: TGTGCCTGGAGTGGCCTAGGCGTGTCGAACACTGAAGCTTTCTTT. Translation: CAWSGLGVSNTEAFF.

Only a few counts were recorded for this clone. The chain carries TRBV5-6 and TRBJ2-3; TRBD1 is a possible D gene (6 bases). In germline, CDR1 is SGHDT, CDR2 YYEEEE. The CDR3 consists of 16 residues. V was clipped by 1 base and J by 2 bases, with 14 bases between them. CDR3 amino acids: CASSLQGTSNTDTQYF. CDR3 sequence (DNA): TGTGCCAGCAGCTTGCAGGGGACCTCCAACACAGATACGCAGTATTTT.

In its sample, this clone was seen a few times. The V and J genes are TRBV6-1 and TRBJ2-7; D possibly corresponds to TRBD1 (6 bases). The CDR3 totals 12 residues. The germline V gene encodes CDR1 MNHNS and CDR2 SASEGT. Trimming took 8 bases from V and 2 from J, leaving 10 bases between them. The CDR3 DNA follows: TGTGCCAGCCACAGGGACCCCTACGAGCAGTACTTC. Its translation is CASHRDPYEQYF.

V and J are TRBV5-4 and TRBJ2-7; possibly TRBD2 for D (5 bases). Germline CDR1 is SGHNT and CDR2 is YYREEE (reference sequence). V was clipped by 7 bases and J by 7 bases, with 24 bases between them. The CDR3 covers 15 residues. For the CDR3, the DNA is TGTGCCAGCGCGGCGGCGACTACGCGCCTAGAAGAGCAGTACTTC. Residues: CASAAATTRLEEQYF.

This clone was observed a few times. The chain has TRBV5-1 and TRBJ1-2; 9 bases map to TRBD1. The CDR3 has 14 amino acids. Trimming removed 0 bases from V and 8 bases from J; junction bases left unmatched: 5. Germline lookup yields CDR1 SGHRS and CDR2 YFSETQ. The CDR3 region is CASSLEGQGRGYTF. CDR3 coding DNA: TGCGCCAGCAGCTTGGAGGGACAGGGTCGGGGCTACACCTTC.

This clone was recorded a few times. CDR3 bases: TGTGCCAGCGAGGCGGGCGAGCAGTACTTC. This translates into CASEAGEQYF. This chain uses TRBV11-2 with TRBJ2-7; D is perhaps TRBD2 (5 bases). Between the trimmed V and J ends, which lost 8 bases and 6 bases, there was a span of 8 bases. This CDR3 has 10 residues. Per the germline V gene, CDR1 is SGHAT and CDR2 is FQNNGV.

The chain is built from TRBV7-3 and TRBJ1-1; possibly TRBD1 for D (5 bases). Trimming removed 5 bases at V and 2 bases at J, with 12 bases between. Germline V gives CDR1 SGHTA, CDR2 FQGTGA. This CDR3 has 14 residues. The CDR3, as DNA: TGTGCCAGCAGCCCCCCGGGGACTAACACTGAAGCTTTCTTT. It yields the protein CASSPPGTNTEAFF.

This clone was picked up one time. The chain recombines TRBV14 with TRBJ2-3, with D possibly matching TRBD2 (6 bases). V dropped 0 bases and J dropped 5 bases, with 15 bases sitting between them. From germline, CDR1 is SGHDN and CDR2 FVKESK. CDR3 length equals 16 residues. The DNA for the CDR3 is TGTGCCAGCAGCCAAGATTCGGAGGGCCTGGAAGATACGCAGTATTTT. Its translation is CASSQDSEGLEDTQYF.